This T cell receptor (beta chain) was recovered during a study of CD8 T cells in ankylosing spondylitis (dated by TCRdb to about 2017). With regard to the full study: The study set out to find disease-linked TCR variants by profiling T cell receptor beta repertoires in ankylosing spondylitis patients and healthy donors. Peripheral blood was sampled, and synovial fluid was also collected from ankylosing spondylitis patients. The full study cohort comprised around 25 ankylosing spondylitis patients and over a hundred healthy donors. General findings and caveats noted by the study authors: The disease-linked clones were reported as significantly enriched in matched synovial fluid samples from ankylosing spondylitis patients. Some TCR beta motif variants had previously been reported in synovial fluid and blood of reactive arthritis patients, which suggested common disease-initiation mechanisms. Blood from ankylosing spondylitis patients appeared to be characterized by a TCR beta motif made up of several highly homologous amino acid variants. The disease-linked clones had a CD8+ phenotype and were found at relatively low frequencies in peripheral blood.

This clonotype was detected ten times or more. Its antigen target is currently unknown. One base away there is no much larger clone; base qualities are not given. Here V drops 0 bases and J drops 14 bases, and the junction holds 5 bases not matched to any gene. Sequences MGHRA (CDR1) and YSYEKL (CDR2) are obtained from the germline V gene. The CDR3 covers 15 residues, taking in both the cysteine and the phenylalanine. CDR3 DNA is the only sequence kept; it has 45 bases, read in frame from the first base. Sequencing took place on an Illumina HiSeq 2500. TCR beta libraries were prepared by quantitative 5'-RACE with molecular barcodes. In the original analysis: Disease-linked TCR variants were identified with a new computational method built on a probabilistic model of VDJ rearrangement. TCRdb reprocessed the public reads (quality trimming at Q25 with fastp, clone calling with MiXCR) and kept in-frame beta chains. Entries that share a CDR3 protein sequence are merged under the most common genes and DNA. What appears here as the V and J calls and clone size reflects TCRdb's work, not the paper's. This sample lists about 330,000 distinct CDR3 sequences; roughly 8% were detected once. The ten largest clones capture more than 12% of the sample.

Sequencing input: blood, either unsorted or a sorted T cell fraction (not recorded which). The TCR sequence derives from a male donor with ankylosing spondylitis. The chain uses TRBV4-1 and TRBJ2-1, with 15 bases aligning to TRBD2. The bases read TGCGCCAGCAGCCAAGATGGACTAGCGGGAGGGCAGGAGTTCTTC. Translated, it reads CASSQDGLAGGQEFF.